This is a list of T cell receptor beta chains from one sample in a study of patients and donors after allogeneic stem cell transplantation. In TCRdb, the RT-PCR reads were re-called with MiXCR into one record per CDR3 protein. The profile covers roughly 200,000 distinct CDR3 sequences, with 35% to 45% appearing a single time and around a tenth taken by the ten largest. The sample was blood, either unsorted or a sorted T cell fraction (not recorded which). The receptors shown here come from a human donor who was either an allogeneic HSCT recipient or a stem cell or donor lymphocyte infusion donor (not recorded which). It is not recorded whose cells these are; they may come from a transplant donor. The CDR3 runs from the conserved cysteine through the conserved F or W. A D gene is named only where the DNA matches it firmly. Rows give clone size only sometimes, using once, few, many, or a class for an expanded clone.

.,.,TRBV6-6,TRBJ1-5,14,CASKAAGLAQPQHF,TGTGCCAGCAAAGCCGCAGGGTTGGCTCAGCCCCAGCATTTT
.,TRBD1,TRBV5-1,TRBJ1-1,15,CASSPDRVFDTEAFF,TGCGCCAGCAGCCCTGACAGGGTGTTTGACACTGAAGCTTTCTTT
.,.,TRBV5-1,TRBJ1-2,16,CASSLGLSTAIYGYTF,TGCGCCAGCAGCTTGGGTCTCTCGACAGCGATATATGGCTACACCTTC
.,TRBD2,TRBV6-1,TRBJ2-5,17,CASSDGRRASGGETQYF,TGTGCCAGCAGTGATGGACGGCGGGCTAGCGGGGGTGAGACCCAGTACTTC
.,.,TRBV4-3,TRBJ2-1,16,CASSQDQGIGYNEQFF,TGCGCCAGCAGCCAAGATCAGGGCATCGGGTACAATGAGCAGTTCTTC
.,.,TRBV29-1,TRBJ1-3,13,CSVVWASGNTIYF,TGCAGCGTTGTCTGGGCCTCTGGAAACACCATATATTTT
few,.,TRBV4-1,TRBJ1-6,18,CASSQVPGDDSYNSPLHF,TGCGCCAGCAGCCAAGTCCCCGGGGACGACTCCTATAATTCACCCCTCCACTTT
.,.,TRBV7-3,TRBJ1-1,12,CASSSYSVEAFF,TGTGCCAGCAGCTCCTACAGCGTTGAAGCTTTCTTT
.,TRBD1,TRBV16,TRBJ1-2,15,CASSQYARGRYGYTF,TGTGCCAGCAGCCAATACGCCAGGGGGAGATATGGCTACACCTTC
few,TRBD2,TRBV7-2,TRBJ2-1,16,CASTRTSGGAGNEQFF,TGTGCCAGCACCCGGACTAGCGGGGGGGCCGGCAATGAGCAGTTCTTC
few,.,TRBV11-2,TRBJ1-6,15,CASSPARGIGSPLHF,TGTGCCAGCAGCCCCGCGCGGGGGATTGGTTCACCCCTCCACTTT
.,.,TRBV27,TRBJ1-5,15,CASSPRGYSNQPQHF,TGTGCCAGCAGTCCCAGGGGTTATAGCAATCAGCCCCAGCATTTT
few,.,TRBV7-9,TRBJ1-2,15,CASSPADRVLYGYTF,TGTGCCAGCAGCCCAGCGGACAGAGTCCTCTATGGCTACACCTTC
few,.,TRBV5-6,TRBJ1-5,14,CASSVGVGNQPQHF,TGTGCCAGCAGCGTAGGGGTTGGAAATCAGCCCCAGCATTTT
.,TRBD1,TRBV12-3/TRBV12-4,TRBJ1-2,13,CASSLLGQRSYTF,TGTGCTAGCAGTTTACTGGGACAGCGTAGCTACACCTTC
few,.,TRBV3-1,TRBJ1-5,13,CASSQVTNQPQHF,TGTGCCAGCAGCCAAGTAACCAATCAGCCCCAGCATTTT
.,TRBD2,TRBV24-1,TRBJ2-7,15,CATSDPGTSVDEQYF,TGTGCCACCAGTGACCCAGGGACTAGCGTTGACGAGCAGTACTTC
.,TRBD1,TRBV5-1,TRBJ1-1,15,CASRGGPQGDTEAFF,TGCGCCAGCAGAGGGGGGCCTCAGGGGGACACTGAAGCTTTCTTT
few,.,TRBV10-3,TRBJ1-5,14,CAISAWASNQPQHF,TGTGCCATCAGCGCCTGGGCAAGCAATCAGCCCCAGCATTTT
.,.,TRBV25-1,TRBJ1-1,14,CASSEEQGSTEAFF,TGTGCCAGCAGTGAAGAGCAGGGTAGCACTGAAGCTTTCTTT
.,TRBD1,TRBV24-1,TRBJ1-5,15,CATSGTGGGNQPQHF,TGTGCCACCAGCGGTACAGGGGGCGGCAATCAGCCCCAGCATTTT
once,TRBD1,TRBV5-1,TRBJ1-6,16,CASSSAGTGVPSPLHF,TGCGCCAGCAGCTCGGCCGGGACAGGGGTACCTTCACCCCTCCACTTT
.,TRBD2,TRBV6-6,TRBJ2-1,18,CASTPTSGGARAYNEQFF,TGTGCCAGCACTCCCACTAGCGGGGGGGCCAGGGCCTACAATGAGCAGTTCTTC
many,.,TRBV20-1,TRBJ1-1,13,CSARERVYAEAFF,TGCAGTGCTAGGGAGCGCGTGTATGCTGAAGCTTTCTTT
.,TRBD1,TRBV20-1,TRBJ1-1,13,CSESSQGDTEAFF,TGCAGTGAGAGTAGTCAGGGGGACACTGAAGCTTTCTTT
few,.,TRBV7-9,TRBJ1-1,13,CASSQRMNTEAFF,TGTGCCAGCAGTCAAAGAATGAACACTGAAGCTTTCTTT
few,.,TRBV5-1,TRBJ1-2,14,CASRDRSRDHGYTF,TGCGCCAGCAGGGACAGATCGAGAGATCATGGCTACACCTTC
few,.,TRBV20-1,TRBJ2-4,12,CSADFPGNIQYF,TGCAGTGCTGACTTCCCGGGAAACATTCAGTACTTC
few,.,TRBV5-6,TRBJ1-1,14,CASSPRGGVTEAFF,TGTGCCAGCAGCCCACGTGGGGGAGTGACTGAAGCTTTCTTT
.,.,TRBV9,TRBJ2-1,12,CASSGSGNEQFF,TGTGCCAGCAGCGGATCAGGGAATGAGCAGTTCTTC
.,.,TRBV4-1,TRBJ2-1,12,CASSQLASSRFF,TGCGCCAGCAGCCAGTTGGCTAGCTCGAGGTTCTTC
.,TRBD1,TRBV4-3,TRBJ1-4,16,CASSQLRQGSNEKLFF,TGCGCCAGCAGCCAACTCCGACAGGGTTCTAATGAAAAACTGTTTTTT
.,.,TRBV6-5,TRBJ1-6,13,CASSRGGNSPLHF,TGTGCCAGCAGCCGGGGCGGTAATTCACCCCTCCACTTT
few,.,TRBV12-3/TRBV12-4,TRBJ1-5,13,CASSLDPRQPQHF,TGTGCCAGCAGTTTGGACCCCCGCCAGCCCCAGCATTTT
once,TRBD1,TRBV20-1,TRBJ2-7,14,CSARAGQGAHEQYF,TGCAGTGCTAGGGCGGGACAGGGGGCCCACGAGCAGTACTTC
.,.,TRBV5-1,TRBJ1-1,14,CASRNWGSNTEAFF,TGCGCCAGCAGAAACTGGGGCAGCAACACTGAAGCTTTCTTT
.,.,TRBV27,TRBJ2-1,12,CASSFTGNEQFF,TGTGCCAGCAGTTTCACGGGTAATGAGCAGTTCTTC
.,TRBD2,TRBV7-9,TRBJ2-1,18,CASKLGLAGPTSYNEQFF,TGTGCCAGCAAACTAGGTCTAGCGGGGCCCACCTCCTACAATGAGCAGTTCTTC
.,.,TRBV28,TRBJ1-2,12,CASSWDTNGYTF,TGTGCCAGCAGTTGGGACACAAATGGCTACACCTTC
few,.,TRBV4-2,TRBJ1-5,14,CASSQEGKNQPQHF,TGTGCCAGCAGCCAAGAGGGTAAAAATCAGCCCCAGCATTTT
.,.,TRBV5-1,TRBJ2-1,16,CASSLVQGPSYNEQFF,TGCGCCAGCAGCTTGGTGCAGGGGCCTTCCTACAATGAGCAGTTCTTC
.,.,TRBV12-3/TRBV12-4,TRBJ1-1,12,CASSLQGGEAFF,TGTGCCAGCAGCCTACAGGGAGGTGAAGCTTTCTTT
few,.,TRBV6-2/TRBV6-3,TRBJ1-1,18,CASSYSDYWRDMNTEAFF,TGTGCCAGCAGTTACTCGGACTACTGGAGGGACATGAACACTGAAGCTTTCTTT
few,.,TRBV12-3/TRBV12-4,TRBJ1-1,14,CASSSHDASTEAFF,TGTGCCAGCAGTTCCCATGACGCGTCCACTGAAGCTTTCTTT
.,TRBD1,TRBV30,TRBJ1-5,13,CAWSGQGEKPRHF,TGTGCCTGGAGCGGACAGGGGGAAAAGCCCCGGCATTTT
few,.,TRBV12-3/TRBV12-4,TRBJ1-2,13,CASSTKWDYGYTF,TGTGCCAGCAGCACCAAATGGGACTATGGCTACACCTTC
.,.,TRBV27,TRBJ1-2,16,CASRRLGREGVYGYTF,TGTGCCAGCAGACGCCTGGGAAGGGAAGGGGTCTATGGCTACACCTTC
many,.,TRBV5-1,TRBJ1-1,15,CASQPGPGLNTEAFF,TGCGCCAGCCAACCAGGGCCGGGGCTGAACACTGAAGCTTTCTTT
.,.,TRBV24-1,TRBJ2-5,14,CATSDFGSQETQYF,TGTGCCACCAGTGATTTTGGGAGCCAAGAGACCCAGTACTTC
few,.,TRBV28,TRBJ2-7,13,CASRVGTLYEQYF,TGTGCCAGCAGGGTGGGGACCCTCTACGAGCAGTACTTC